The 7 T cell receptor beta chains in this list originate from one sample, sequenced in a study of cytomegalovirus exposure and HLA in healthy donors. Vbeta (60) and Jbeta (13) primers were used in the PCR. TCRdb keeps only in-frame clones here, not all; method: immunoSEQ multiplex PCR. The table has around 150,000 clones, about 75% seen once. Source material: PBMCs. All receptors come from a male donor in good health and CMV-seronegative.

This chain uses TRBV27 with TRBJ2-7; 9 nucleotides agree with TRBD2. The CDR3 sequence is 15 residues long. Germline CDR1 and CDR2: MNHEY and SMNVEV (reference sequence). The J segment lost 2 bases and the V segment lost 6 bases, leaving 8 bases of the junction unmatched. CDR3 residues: CASSLISSGAYEQYF. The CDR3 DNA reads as TGTGCCAGCAGCCTTATTTCTAGCGGGGCCTACGAGCAGTACTTC.

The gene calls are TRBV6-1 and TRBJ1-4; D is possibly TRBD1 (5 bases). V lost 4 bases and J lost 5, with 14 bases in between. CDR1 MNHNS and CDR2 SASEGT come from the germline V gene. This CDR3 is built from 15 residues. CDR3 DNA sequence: TGTGCCAGCAGTGGGGGCGGGGCGGGGAATGAAAAACTGTTTTTT. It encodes CASSGGGAGNEKLFF.

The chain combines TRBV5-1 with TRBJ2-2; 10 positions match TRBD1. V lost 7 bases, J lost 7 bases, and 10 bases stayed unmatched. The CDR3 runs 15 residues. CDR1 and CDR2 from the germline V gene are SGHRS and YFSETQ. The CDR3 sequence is CASFPETGGSGELFF. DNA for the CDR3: TGCGCCAGCTTCCCGGAGACAGGGGGCAGCGGGGAGCTGTTTTTT.

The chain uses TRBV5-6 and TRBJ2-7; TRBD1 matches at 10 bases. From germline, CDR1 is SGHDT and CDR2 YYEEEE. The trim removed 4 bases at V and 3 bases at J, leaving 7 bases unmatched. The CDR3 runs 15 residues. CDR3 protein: CASSTPGQGYYEQYF. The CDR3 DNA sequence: TGTGCCAGCAGCACCCCGGGACAGGGGTACTACGAGCAGTACTTC.

The CDR3 sequence: CASSQWGRAPNTEAFF. The CDR3 nucleotides are TGTGCCAGCAGCCAATGGGGCCGGGCGCCGAACACTGAAGCTTTCTTT. The chain has TRBV4-2 and TRBJ1-1; tentatively, D is TRBD1 (5 bases). The CDR3 runs to 16 residues. Trimming took off 2 bases at V and 1 base at J, with 14 bases between the two ends. Germline V gene data show CDR1 as LGHNA and CDR2 as YNFKEQ.

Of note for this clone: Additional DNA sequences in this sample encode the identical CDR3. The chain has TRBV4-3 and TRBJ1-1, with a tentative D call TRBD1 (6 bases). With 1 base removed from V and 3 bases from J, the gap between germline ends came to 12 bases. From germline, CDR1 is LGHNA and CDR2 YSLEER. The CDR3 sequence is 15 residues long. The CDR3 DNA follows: TGCGCCAGCAGCCAAGGCCAGGGGTTTGACACTGAAGCTTTCTTT. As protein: CASSQGQGFDTEAFF.

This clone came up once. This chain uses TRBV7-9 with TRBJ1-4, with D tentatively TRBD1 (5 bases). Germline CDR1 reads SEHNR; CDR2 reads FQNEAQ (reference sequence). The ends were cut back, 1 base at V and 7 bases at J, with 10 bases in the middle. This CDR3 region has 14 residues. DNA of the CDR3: TGTGCCAGCAGCTTAGGGACACTACCTGAAAAACTGTTTTTT. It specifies CASSLGTLPEKLFF. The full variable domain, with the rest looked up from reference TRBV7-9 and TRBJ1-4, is DTGVSQNPRHKITKRGQNVTFRCDPISEHNRLYWYRQTLGQGPEFLTYFQNEAQLEKSRLLSDRFSAERPKGSFSTLEIQRTEQGDSAMYLCASSLGTLPEKLFFGSGTQLSVL.